These 7 T cell receptor beta chains were all obtained from the same sample, sequenced in a study of metastatic and nonmetastatic thyroid tumors. TCRdb re-analyzed the PCR reads using MiXCR. The sample has about 23,000 clones; around 20% are singletons. Treatment of any kind had been given to no patient before thyroid surgery. Input material: blood. These receptors all come from a female donor with papillary thyroid cancer or a benign thyroid nodule (not recorded which). Some clones in this sample may be carry-over from other donors' samples.

By share of the sample, this clone is medium-sized. The rearrangement links TRBV6-4 to TRBJ2-3; 9 nucleotides agree with TRBD1. The CDR3 is 14 amino acids. Losses at the gene ends were 6 bases for V and 5 bases for J; bases not matched to a gene: 6. Germline CDR1 MRHNA, CDR2 SNTAGT. CDR3 in DNA: TGTGCCAGCAGCGGGACAGGGACACAAGATACGCAGTATTTT. Amino acid sequence: CASSGTGTQDTQYF.

Ten or more counts support this clone. The genes are TRBV10-3 and TRBJ1-4; 7 nucleotides line up with TRBD1. Germline lookup yields CDR1 ENHRY and CDR2 SYGVKD. The trim removed 10 bases at V and 8 bases at J, leaving 13 bases unmatched. The CDR3 runs to 14 residues. CDR3 loop: CATNGQAQGEKLFF. The DNA for the CDR3 is TGTGCCACCAACGGACAGGCCCAGGGGGAAAAACTGTTTTTT.

This clone came up many times. The chain carries TRBV11-2 and TRBJ2-2; no clear D. V lost 4 bases to trimming and J lost 2 bases, with 11 bases between them. The CDR3 has 15 residues. Germline V CDR1 and CDR2: SGHAT, FQNNGV. The DNA of the CDR3 is TGTGCCAGCAGCTCCCTGGTGGGTAACACCGGGGAGCTGTTTTTT. Amino acid sequence: CASSSLVGNTGELFF.

This clone occurred many times. The chain employs TRBV6-6 and TRBJ1-1; D unclear. CDR3 length: 13 residues. V was pared by 0 bases and J by 3 bases, with 5 bases between. Germline V gene lookup returns CDR1 MNHNY and CDR2 SVGAGI (reference sequence). The chain's CDR3 is CASSYSKDTEAFF. CDR3 nucleotides: TGTGCCAGCAGTTACTCGAAGGACACTGAAGCTTTCTTT.

This chain joins TRBV6-2 or TRBV6-3 and TRBJ2-2; TRBD2 might be the D (6 bases). Germline V gene sequence: CDR1 MNHEY, CDR2 SVGEGT. Trimming took off 7 bases at V and 5 bases at J, with 14 bases between the two ends. The CDR3 contains 14 residues. The CDR3 nucleotides read TGTGCCAGCATCCCCTGGGGGGTAACCGGGGAGCTGTTTTTT. Translation gives CASIPWGVTGELFF.

At least ten counts were recorded for this clone. This rearrangement joins TRBV7-2 to TRBJ2-3; 9 nucleotides line up with TRBD2. This CDR3 has 15 residues. The germline V gene has CDR1 SGHTA and CDR2 FQGNSA. Unmatched junction bases numbered 9, after V lost 8 bases and J lost 3 bases. CDR3 amino acids: CASVNSGSVTDTQYF. The CDR3 region has the DNA TGTGCCAGCGTCAATAGCGGGAGTGTGACAGATACGCAGTATTTT. Full variable domain (remainder filled in from reference TRBV7-2 and TRBJ2-3): GAGVSQSPSNKVTEKGKDVELRCDPISGHTALYWYRQSLGQGLEFLIYFQGNSAPDKSGLPSDRFSAERTGGSVSTLTIQRTQQEDSAVYLCASVNSGSVTDTQYFGPGTRLTVL.

The chain carries TRBV18 and TRBJ2-7; D is unresolved. Germline V gene data show CDR1 as KGHSH and CDR2 as LQKENI. The ends were cut back, 6 bases at V and 3 bases at J, with 12 bases in the middle. The CDR3 length is 13 residues. As DNA, the CDR3 is TGTGCCAGCTCTCACGAGGTATTCTACGAGCAGTACTTC. Amino acids: CASSHEVFYEQYF.